This T cell receptor (beta chain) was obtained from a study of PD-L1 blockade in urothelial cancer. General study points: Tumor-associated clones in the blood of durable-benefit patients grew more at 3 weeks.

This clone appeared a single time. The antigen remains unidentified. CDR1 is MNHEY, CDR2 SMNVEV, per germline (reference sequence). The germline V and J ends were trimmed by 4 bases and 4 bases, with 14 bases remaining between them. The CDR3 spans 14 residues. Time point: pretreatment peripheral blood. The assay was immunoSEQ multiplex PCR, and TCRdb's table has in-frame clones only and misses some. Among 95,000 to 100,000 clones listed, roughly 87% were seen once. This chain uses TRBV27 with TRBJ2-7, with D tentatively TRBD1 (5 bases). Sequenced material: PBMCs, taken around atezolizumab (anti-PD-L1) treatment. The sequence was obtained from a man aged 60-69 years with urothelial cancer. DNA of the CDR3: TGTGCCAGCAGTTCCCCCTCCAGGGCTTACGAGCAGTACTTC. The encoded protein is CASSSPSRAYEQYF.